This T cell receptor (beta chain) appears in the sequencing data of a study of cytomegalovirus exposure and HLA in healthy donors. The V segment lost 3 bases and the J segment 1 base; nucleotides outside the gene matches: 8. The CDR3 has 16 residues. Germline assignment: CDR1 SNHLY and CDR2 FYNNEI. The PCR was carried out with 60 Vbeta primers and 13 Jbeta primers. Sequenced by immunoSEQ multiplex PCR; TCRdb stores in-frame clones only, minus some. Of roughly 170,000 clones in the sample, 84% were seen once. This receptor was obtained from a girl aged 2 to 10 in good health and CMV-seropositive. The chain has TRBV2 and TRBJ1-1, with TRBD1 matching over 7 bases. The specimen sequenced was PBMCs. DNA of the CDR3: TGTGCCAGCAGTGAGGACAGGCCACGGAGGAACACTGAAGCTTTCTTT. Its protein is CASSEDRPRRNTEAFF.